Each of the 9 T cell receptor beta chains below was sequenced from the same sample in a study of blood T cell repertoires in COVID-19. Generated by immunoSEQ multiplex PCR, the TCRdb table keeps only in-frame clones and is missing some. In the table there are some 150,000 clones, 80% to 85% of which are singletons. The material sequenced was peripheral blood. The receptors stem from a woman aged 55-69 years with acute or convalescent COVID-19.

The chain joins TRBV11-2 to TRBJ2-2, with a tentative D call TRBD1 (7 bases). CDR1 is SGHAT, CDR2 FQNNGV, per germline. V was trimmed by 1 base and J by 4 bases, leaving 10 bases between them. This CDR3 is 15 amino acids long. The CDR3 DNA reads TGTGCCAGCAGCTTAGGCAGGGGGGCCACCGGGGAGCTGTTTTTT. Its protein is CASSLGRGATGELFF.

The chain employs TRBV4-2 and TRBJ1-2, with TRBD1 matching 8 bases. The V gene's germline CDR1 is LGHNA and CDR2 YNFKEQ. V trimming: 5 bases; J trimming: 4 bases; junction bases outside the gene matches: 6. This CDR3 has 14 amino acids. CDR3 sequence (DNA): TGTGCCAGCAGCAACGACAGGGGTCCCTATGGCTACACCTTC. Amino acid sequence: CASSNDRGPYGYTF.

V gene TRBV20-1 combines with J gene TRBJ2-7; 12 positions match TRBD2. Germline V lookup: CDR1 DFQATT, CDR2 SNEGSKA (reference sequence). The CDR3 is made up of 16 amino acids. V lost 3 bases to trimming and J lost 0 bases; unmatched junction nucleotides: 6. In nucleotides, the CDR3 is TGCAGTGCTAGTACCGGACTAGCGGGACCCTCCTACGAGCAGTACTTC. This encodes CSASTGLAGPSYEQYF.

This sequence joins TRBV2 and TRBJ2-7, with D possibly being TRBD1 (6 bases). Trimming took 4 bases from V and 3 from J, leaving 13 bases between them. This CDR3 spans 14 amino acids. Germline V gene sequence: CDR1 SNHLY, CDR2 FYNNEI. The CDR3 sequence is CASSVRGPDYEQYF. For the CDR3, the DNA is TGTGCCAGCAGTGTCAGGGGACCGGACTACGAGCAGTACTTC.

V gene TRBV15 combines with J gene TRBJ2-1; tentative D call: TRBD1 (5 bases). V was pared by 0 bases and J by 6 bases, with 15 bases between. The CDR3 is 16 residues long. Germline lookup yields CDR1 LNHNV and CDR2 YYDKDF (reference sequence). In nucleotides, the CDR3 is TGTGCCACCAGCAGAGAGGGCAGGGCGGTATCCAATGAGCAGTTCTTC. Translated: CATSREGRAVSNEQFF. The whole variable domain, remainder taken from reference TRBV15 and TRBJ2-1, is DAMVIQNPRYQVTQFGKPVTLSCSQTLNHNVMYWYQQKSSQAPKLLFHYYDKDFNNEADTPDNFQSRRPNTSFCFLDIRSPGLGDTAMYLCATSREGRAVSNEQFFGPGTRLTVL.

For the CDR3, the DNA is TGTGCCAGCAGCCCCGGGACTAGGACCTACGAGCAGTACTTC. Translated, it gives CASSPGTRTYEQYF. The chain recombines TRBV6-2 or TRBV6-3 with TRBJ2-7, with TRBD2 matching 8 bases. Per the germline V gene, CDR1 is MNHEY and CDR2 is SVGEGT. The CDR3 totals 14 residues. With V trimmed by 6 bases and J by 2 bases, 6 bases remained unmatched.

This clone appeared a single time. J is TRBJ1-1 and V is TRBV11-3; 7 nucleotides line up with TRBD1. Germline V lookup: CDR1 SGHNT, CDR2 YENEEA. The CDR3 is 17 amino acids. V trimming: 2 bases; J trimming: 4 bases; junction bases outside the gene matches: 13. CDR3 nucleotides: TGTGCCAGCAGCTTATCAGGCTGGGGAAGGGACAGCACTGAAGCTTTCTTT. Residues: CASSLSGWGRDSTEAFF.

The rearrangement uses TRBV10-1 and TRBJ2-7; 8 bases are shared with TRBD2. V trimming: 6 bases; J trimming: 3 bases; junction bases outside the gene matches: 1. Germline assignment: CDR1 WNHNN and CDR2 SYGVQD (reference sequence). This CDR3 region has 12 residues. CDR3 sequence: CASSGTSYEQYF. In DNA, the CDR3 is TGCGCCAGCAGCGGGACTAGCTACGAGCAGTACTTC.

V and J are TRBV27 and TRBJ1-2; 11 nucleotides align to TRBD1. Losses at the gene ends were 3 bases for V and 7 bases for J; bases not matched to a gene: 7. The CDR3 sequence is 15 residues long. Germline CDR1 is MNHEY and CDR2 is SMNVEV (reference sequence). CDR3 sequence (DNA): TGTGCCAGCAGTTTTGCCGGGACAGGGGGGGGTGGCTACACCTTC. Translating gives CASSFAGTGGGGYTF.